This is a list of T cell receptor beta chains from one sample in a study of blood T cell repertoires in COVID-19. Sequencing used immunoSEQ multiplex PCR; TCRdb keeps in-frame clones, though not all of them. The data show about 300,000 clones, about 90% seen once. Material: peripheral blood. These receptors all stem from a man younger than 30 with active or convalescent COVID-19. CDR3s include the opening cysteine and the closing phenylalanine or tryptophan. Fields, in order: CDR3 length, V gene, D gene, J gene, CDR3 protein, CDR3 DNA. D genes are given only for firm matches.

length: 13; V: TRBV5-1; D: .; J: TRBJ2-1; CDR3: CASSLASINEQFF; DNA: TGCGCCAGCAGCTTAGCTAGCATCAATGAGCAGTTCTTC
length: 18; V: TRBV28; D: .; J: TRBJ1-2; CDR3: CASSPLVVRGVANYGYTF; DNA: TGTGCCAGCAGTCCTCTAGTTGTCCGCGGGGTGGCTAACTATGGCTACACCTTC
length: 14; V: TRBV5-6; D: TRBD1; J: TRBJ2-1; CDR3: CASSSLQGSYEQFF; DNA: TGTGCCAGCAGCTCCCTACAGGGGTCCTATGAGCAGTTCTTC
length: 14; V: TRBV11-2; D: .; J: TRBJ2-5; CDR3: CASSLSGVWETQYF; DNA: TGTGCCAGCAGCTTATCGGGGGTTTGGGAGACCCAGTACTTC
length: 14; V: TRBV2; D: .; J: TRBJ1-2; CDR3: CASRQGQPNYGYTF; DNA: TGTGCCAGCAGGCAGGGACAACCGAACTATGGCTACACCTTC
length: 15; V: TRBV14; D: .; J: TRBJ2-5; CDR3: CASSHTIGVRETQYF; DNA: TGTGCCAGCAGCCATACTATAGGAGTTCGAGAGACCCAGTACTTC
length: 13; V: TRBV2; D: TRBD1; J: TRBJ1-4; CDR3: CASVDRENEKLFF; DNA: TGTGCCAGCGTGGACAGGGAAAATGAAAAACTGTTTTTT
length: 15; V: TRBV25-1; D: TRBD1; J: TRBJ1-4; CDR3: CASSEGGTGDEKLFF; DNA: TGTGCCAGCAGTGAAGGGGGGACAGGGGATGAAAAACTGTTTTTT
length: 17; V: TRBV4-3; D: .; J: TRBJ2-2; CDR3: CASSLTSGQLNTGELFF; DNA: TGCGCCAGCAGCCTAACCTCTGGACAGCTGAACACCGGGGAGCTGTTTTTT
length: 20; V: TRBV6-6; D: TRBD1; J: TRBJ1-6; CDR3: CASSRYSGTGIVINDSPLHF; DNA: TGTGCCAGCAGTCGATACTCCGGGACAGGGATAGTTATAAATGATTCACCCCTCCACTTT
length: 13; V: TRBV3-1/TRBV3-2; D: TRBD2; J: TRBJ2-7; CDR3: CASSQSGVWEQYF; DNA: TGTGCCAGCAGCCAGAGCGGGGTATGGGAGCAGTACTTC
length: 15; V: TRBV9; D: .; J: TRBJ1-2; CDR3: CASSVGRLSYYGYTF; DNA: TGTGCCAGCAGCGTAGGGCGGCTTAGTTACTATGGCTACACCTTC
length: 17; V: TRBV14; D: TRBD1; J: TRBJ1-4; CDR3: CASSQDPRTGKNEKLFF; DNA: TGTGCCAGCAGCCAAGATCCCCGGACAGGGAAAAATGAAAAACTGTTTTTT
length: 17; V: TRBV19; D: TRBD1; J: TRBJ1-4; CDR3: CASRPLGTGTGLEKLFF; DNA: TGTGCCAGTAGGCCGTTAGGGACCGGGACAGGTCTTGAAAAACTGTTTTTT
length: 13; V: TRBV27; D: .; J: TRBJ1-1; CDR3: CASSLLGGIEAFF; DNA: TGTGCCAGCAGTTTATTGGGGGGAATTGAAGCTTTCTTT
length: 14; V: TRBV7-3; D: .; J: TRBJ2-3; CDR3: CASSLSSDSYTQYF; DNA: TGTGCCAGCAGCTTAAGCTCCGACTCCTATACGCAGTATTTT
length: 13; V: TRBV3-1/TRBV3-2; D: .; J: TRBJ2-5; CDR3: CASSQGGLETQYF; DNA: TGTGCCAGCAGCCAAGGAGGGCTGGAGACCCAGTACTTC
length: 13; V: TRBV5-6; D: .; J: TRBJ1-5; CDR3: CASSLEPDQPQHF; DNA: TGTGCCAGCAGCTTGGAGCCTGATCAGCCCCAGCATTTT
length: 15; V: TRBV7-9; D: .; J: TRBJ1-2; CDR3: CASSLMGHDRLGYTF; DNA: TGTGCCAGCAGCTTAATGGGGCATGACAGGCTCGGCTACACCTTC
length: 11; V: TRBV27; D: .; J: TRBJ1-2; CDR3: CASGQYYGYTF; DNA: TGTGCCAGCGGACAGTATTATGGCTACACCTTC